The next 23 T cell receptor beta chains were all read from a single sample in a study of beta chain features in type 1 diabetes. General study points: Shortening of TCRB CDR3s, moderate but significant, appeared in all four CD4+ subsets of Type 1 diabetes patients.

These receptors are not linked to any known antigen. Expressed TCRB transcripts were sequenced because the entire RNA isolate underwent reverse transcription. TCRdb's table, derived via immunoSEQ multiplex PCR, lists solely in-frame clones and lacks some. This sample has 300,000 to 450,000 clones; roughly 12% occur once, and the top ten carry around 0.01%. The specimen sequenced was naive CD4+ T cells from blood. The receptors stem from a woman under 30 with type 1 diabetes.

The gene calls are TRBV9 and TRBJ2-4, with a possible D match to TRBD2 (6 bases). The germline CDR1 and CDR2 sequences are SGDLS and YYNGEE. The CDR3 consists of 12 residues. Between the trimmed V and J ends, which lost 4 bases and 7 bases, there was a span of 9 bases. In nucleotides, the CDR3 is TGTGCCAGCAGCTGGGGGAGGAACATTCAGTACTTC. Encoded protein: CASSWGRNIQYF.

The rearrangement joins TRBV30 to TRBJ2-2; TRBD2 agrees at 13 bases. Germline CDR1 reads GTSNPN; CDR2 reads SVGIG (reference sequence). With V trimmed by 0 bases and J by 5 bases, 0 bases remained unmatched. The CDR3 totals 15 residues. As DNA, the CDR3 is TGTGCCTGGAGTGTACTAGCGGGAGGGACCGGGGAGCTGTTTTTT. Its translation is CAWSVLAGGTGELFF.

This clone has just a few counts. V and J are TRBV2 and TRBJ1-6; D call uncertain. This CDR3 comprises 14 residues. Trimming shortened V by 9 bases and J by 5 bases, and 14 bases separated the two germline ends. Germline loops: CDR1 SNHLY, CDR2 FYNNEI. The CDR3 region is CASSTGRNNSPLHF. The CDR3 DNA is TGTGCCAGTAGTACCGGGAGAAATAATTCACCCCTCCACTTT.

A few counts support this clone. The chain joins TRBV27 to TRBJ2-1; 11 positions agree with TRBD2. The CDR3 covers 18 residues. In germline, CDR1 is MNHEY, CDR2 SMNVEV (reference sequence). After removal of 5 bases from V and 0 bases from J, the junction contained 9 bases not matched to a gene. The CDR3 nucleotides read TGTGCCAGCAGTCGACGACTAGCGGGGTTGAGCTCCTACAATGAGCAGTTCTTC. Residues: CASSRRLAGLSSYNEQFF.

The chain combines TRBV28 with TRBJ2-7; D ambiguous. The CDR3 has 13 residues. Germline V gives CDR1 MDHEN, CDR2 SYDVKM. V dropped 8 bases and J dropped 1 base, with 12 bases sitting between them. The CDR3 DNA reads as TGTGCCAGCTGGCCTCATACGTCCTACGAGCAGTACTTC. It encodes CASWPHTSYEQYF.

The CDR3 reads CSVGSQGPTEAFF. In DNA, the CDR3 is TGCAGCGTTGGGAGTCAGGGTCCCACTGAAGCTTTCTTT. V gene TRBV29-1 combines with J gene TRBJ1-1; D might be TRBD1 (5 bases). The length of the CDR3 is 13 residues. Looked up from germline, CDR1 is SQVTM and CDR2 is ANQGSEA. V lost 4 bases and J 4 bases, leaving 13 bases between the germline ends. The variable domain in full, completed from reference TRBV29-1 and TRBJ1-1, reads SAVISQKPSRDICQRGTSLTIQCQVDSQVTMMFWYRQQPGQSLTLIATANQGSEATYESGFVIDKFPISRPNLTFSTLTVSNMSPEDSSIYLCSVGSQGPTEAFFGQGTRLTVV.

The chain employs TRBV18 and TRBJ2-3, with 8 nucleotides matching TRBD2. Germline V gives CDR1 KGHSH, CDR2 LQKENI. Unmatched junction bases numbered 7, after V lost 5 bases and J lost 3 bases. This CDR3 contains 15 residues. CDR3 residues: CASSSSGGLTDTQYF. Written as DNA, the CDR3 is TGTGCCAGCTCATCAAGCGGGGGACTGACAGATACGCAGTATTTT.

As for this clone: A read error may produce the germline difference seen at one junction end. V and J are TRBV30 and TRBJ1-1; 7 positions agree with TRBD1. The CDR3 covers 14 residues. The germline V gene has CDR1 GTSNPN and CDR2 SVGIG (reference sequence). The CDR3 nucleotides read TGTGCCTGGAAAACTCCAGGGGGGAACGCTGAAGCTTTCTTT. It translates to CAWKTPGGNAEAFF. Looking up the rest from reference TRBV30 and TRBJ1-1 gives the full variable domain: SQTIHQWPATLVQPVGSPLSLECTVEGTSNPNLYWYRQAAGRGLQLLFYSVGIGQISSEVPQNLSASRPQDRQFILSSKKLLLSDSGFYLCAWKTPGGNAEAFFGQGTRLTVV.

This clone was counted a few times. CDR3 region: CAIKPGTSGTNEQFF. The CDR3 region has the DNA TGTGCCATCAAGCCCGGGACTAGCGGGACGAATGAGCAGTTCTTC. V usage is TRBV10-3 and J usage is TRBJ2-1, with TRBD2 matching over 13 bases. J was trimmed by 7 bases and V by 7 bases; bases with no gene match: 7. The germline CDR1 and CDR2 sequences are ENHRY and SYGVKD. This CDR3 region has 15 residues.

The gene calls are TRBV5-1 and TRBJ2-3; 12 bases align to TRBD2. V lost 3 bases and J lost 0; bases outside the gene matches: 8. This CDR3 has 18 residues. The germline CDR1 and CDR2 sequences are SGHRS and YFSETQ. The CDR3 loop is CASSSRGLAGGSTDTQYF. Here the CDR3 DNA reads TGCGCCAGCAGCTCCCGCGGGCTAGCGGGGGGGAGCACAGATACGCAGTATTTT.

The sample holds a few counts of this clone. The chain recombines TRBV6-1 with TRBJ2-7; TRBD2 aligns across 7 bases. This CDR3 is built from 15 residues. V shed 2 bases and J 2 bases; nucleotides not matched to a gene: 6. Germline assignment: CDR1 MNHNS and CDR2 SASEGT. CDR3 in amino acids: CASSEYGGTTYEQYF. The CDR3 DNA is TGTGCCAGCAGTGAATACGGGGGGACCACCTACGAGCAGTACTTC.

The chain couples TRBV29-1 to TRBJ2-5; 7 bases are shared with TRBD1. The assigned J gene may be wrong: the sequence end matches TRBJ2-7 better. The CDR3 consists of 13 residues. Germline loops: CDR1 SQVTM, CDR2 ANQGSEA. The CDR3 DNA sequence: TGCAGCGTGGGCAGGACAGGCGGATACGAGCAGTACTTC. Translated, it gives CSVGRTGGYEQYF.

This clone occurred a few times. The V call is TRBV7-2, the J call TRBJ2-4; D uncertain. Germline assignment: CDR1 SGHTA and CDR2 FQGNSA. The CDR3 loop spans 12 amino acids. V was trimmed by 5 bases and J by 6 bases, leaving 8 bases between them. For the CDR3, the DNA is TGTGCCAGCAGCCGCACGGGAAACATTCAGTACTTC. Amino acid sequence: CASSRTGNIQYF. The full variable domain, its missing parts supplied by reference TRBV7-2 and TRBJ2-4, is GAGVSQSPSNKVTEKGKDVELRCDPISGHTALYWYRQSLGQGLEFLIYFQGNSAPDKSGLPSDRFSAERTGGSVSTLTIQRTQQEDSAVYLCASSRTGNIQYFGAGTRLSVL.

A note on this clone: The identical CDR3 is also encoded by other nucleotide sequences in the sample. The chain recombines TRBV9 with TRBJ2-2; the D gene is possibly TRBD1 (6 bases). With 2 bases removed from V and 8 bases from J, the gap between germline ends came to 13 bases. There are 14 residues in the CDR3. Per germline, CDR1 SGDLS and CDR2 YYNGEE. DNA for the CDR3: TGTGCCAGCAGCGTTGTTGGGGGCTCTGGGGAGCTGTTTTTT. Its translation is CASSVVGGSGELFF.

This clone was picked up one time. This sequence joins TRBV15 and TRBJ1-5, with D tentatively TRBD1 (5 bases). CDR1 is LNHNV, CDR2 YYDKDF, per germline (reference sequence). CDR3 length: 15 residues. V lost 5 bases, J lost 0 bases, and 11 bases lay in between. CDR3 sequence reads: CATSWGGNSNQPQHF. Written as DNA, the CDR3 is TGTGCCACCAGCTGGGGGGGGAATAGCAATCAGCCCCAGCATTTT.

Comment on this clone: At one boundary the junction diverges from the germline segment, which might be a read error. V and J are TRBV5-4 and TRBJ2-3; D assignment may be TRBD1 or TRBD2 (5 bases each). The germline V gene encodes CDR1 SGHNT and CDR2 YYREEE (reference sequence). CDR3 size: 16 residues. CDR3 nucleotides: TGTGCCAGCAGATTGGGGGAAGGAGGCTACACAGATACGCAGTATTTT. It encodes CASRLGEGGYTDTQYF.

The chain has TRBV27 and TRBJ1-2, with D tentatively TRBD1 (6 bases). The CDR3 consists of 12 residues. Germline CDR1 is MNHEY and CDR2 is SMNVEV (reference sequence). The ends were cut back, 9 bases at V and 8 bases at J, with 16 bases in the middle. The CDR3 loop is CASRTALFGYTF. In nucleotides, the CDR3 is TGTGCCAGTCGGACAGCCCTTTTCGGCTACACCTTC.

This clone showed up just a few times. The chain uses TRBV30 and TRBJ2-1, with 10 bases matching TRBD2. The V and J ends lost 3 bases and 5 bases, in that order; junction bases with no gene match: 7. Germline CDR1 GTSNPN, CDR2 SVGIG (reference sequence). The CDR3 consists of 15 residues. The CDR3 loop is CAWSLAGVWDNEQFF. The CDR3 DNA follows: TGTGCCTGGAGCCTAGCGGGAGTTTGGGACAATGAGCAGTTCTTC.

This clone appeared a few times. The CDR3 nucleotides read TGTGCCAGCAGTCTCCAGAACGAGCAGTACTTC. Its protein product is CASSLQNEQYF. The chain combines TRBV11-3 with TRBJ2-7; D uncertain. With 6 bases removed from V and 5 bases from J, the gap between germline ends came to 8 bases. The CDR3 contains 11 residues. Per germline, CDR1 SGHNT and CDR2 YENEEA.

This clone was observed a handful of times. V is TRBV5-1 and J is TRBJ2-2; D is perhaps TRBD2 (6 bases). There are 17 residues in the CDR3. With 4 bases removed from V and 4 bases from J, the gap between germline ends came to 20 bases. Germline V gene data show CDR1 as SGHRS and CDR2 as YFSETQ. The CDR3 bases are TGCGCCAGCAGCGCGGGGACGGAGGGGATCGGCACCGGGGAGCTGTTTTTT. Amino acids: CASSAGTEGIGTGELFF.

V and J are TRBV2 and TRBJ2-1; 10 nucleotides match TRBD2. This CDR3 spans 12 amino acids. In germline, CDR1 is SNHLY, CDR2 FYNNEI. Trimming took 3 bases from V and 10 from J; bases not matched to a gene: 0. As DNA, the CDR3 is TGTGCCAGCAGTGAGGGACTAGCGGAGCAGTTCTTC. Translated: CASSEGLAEQFF.

This clone came up a few times. The CDR3 region has the DNA TGTGCCAGCAGCCAAGATCGTGTGGCTACGCAGTATTTT. Amino acid sequence: CASSQDRVATQYF. The rearrangement uses TRBV4-2 and TRBJ2-3; D not certain. The V end was cut by 0 bases, the J end by 8 bases, with 9 bases between. Germline CDR1 and CDR2: LGHNA and YNFKEQ. The length of the CDR3 is 13 residues.

This clone was counted between two and nine times. V gene TRBV5-1 combines with J gene TRBJ1-1, with TRBD1 identical over 9 bases. The CDR3 has 15 residues. Germline V gene data show CDR1 as SGHRS and CDR2 as YFSETQ. V lost 7 bases to trimming and J lost 10 bases; unmatched junction nucleotides: 17. The CDR3, as DNA: TGCGCCAGCGGGTTGACAGGGGGTTCTGTCGTTGGAGCTTTCTTT. Translating gives CASGLTGGSVVGAFF.